This TCR beta chain is from a study of T cells in Graves' hyperthyroidism and ophthalmopathy. Study context: Peripheral blood collection took place at initial diagnosis, before any treatment.

There are a few counts of this clonotype. The antigen remains unidentified. RNA transcripts provided the source from which TCR beta CDR3 regions were amplified. When the TCR CDR3 underwent first-round RT-PCR, the HTBI primer set was used. Using its own MiXCR run on the multiplex PCR reads, TCRdb lists one record per CDR3 protein. The sample contains 600,000 to 850,000 distinct CDR3 sequences, around 20% of which appear only once. CDR1 and CDR2 from the germline V gene are DFQATT and SNEGSKA (reference sequence). After removal of 0 bases from V and 7 bases from J, the junction contained 12 bases not matched to a gene. The CDR3 spans 17 residues. The PBMCs were sourced from fresh peripheral blood (less than 11 ml). The study, taken as a whole, reports: Using 13 V-J features, a model discriminated ophthalmopathy from stable hyperthyroidism.

Sequenced input: blood. The chain combines TRBV20-1 with TRBJ1-6; 7 nucleotides align to TRBD1. This TCR derives from a woman between 45 and 60 years old with Graves' hyperthyroidism that later progressed to Graves' ophthalmopathy. The CDR3 spells CSARDILGGAWNSPLHF. The CDR3 coding sequence is TGCAGTGCTAGAGATATTTTAGGGGGCGCGTGGAATTCACCCCTCCACTTT.